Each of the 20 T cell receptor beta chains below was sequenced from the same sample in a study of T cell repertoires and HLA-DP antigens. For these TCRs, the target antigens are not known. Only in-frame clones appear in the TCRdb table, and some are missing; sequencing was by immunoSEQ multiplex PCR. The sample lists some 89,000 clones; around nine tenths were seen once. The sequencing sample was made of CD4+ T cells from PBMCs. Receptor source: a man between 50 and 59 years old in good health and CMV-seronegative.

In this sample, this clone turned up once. In DNA, the CDR3 is TGTGCCAGCAGCACGCGCAGGAGCTCCTACGAGCAGTACTTC. Its protein is CASSTRRSSYEQYF. J is TRBJ2-7 and V is TRBV11-2, with D hard to call. Between the trimmed V and J ends, which lost 5 bases and 0 bases, there was a span of 11 bases. Germline V CDR1 and CDR2: SGHAT, FQNNGV. The CDR3 covers 14 residues.

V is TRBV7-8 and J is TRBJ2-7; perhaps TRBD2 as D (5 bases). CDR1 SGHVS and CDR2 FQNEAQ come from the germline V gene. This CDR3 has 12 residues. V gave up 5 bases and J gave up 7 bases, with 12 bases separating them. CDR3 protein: CASSPTLAEQYF. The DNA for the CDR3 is TGTGCCAGCAGCCCCACGCTAGCTGAGCAGTACTTC.

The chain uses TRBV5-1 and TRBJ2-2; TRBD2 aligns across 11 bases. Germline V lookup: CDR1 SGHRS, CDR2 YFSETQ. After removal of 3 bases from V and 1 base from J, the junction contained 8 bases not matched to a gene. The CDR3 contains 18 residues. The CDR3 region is CASSSLAGGPGNTGELFF. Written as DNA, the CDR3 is TGCGCCAGCAGCTCCTTAGCGGGGGGGCCTGGGAACACCGGGGAGCTGTTTTTT.

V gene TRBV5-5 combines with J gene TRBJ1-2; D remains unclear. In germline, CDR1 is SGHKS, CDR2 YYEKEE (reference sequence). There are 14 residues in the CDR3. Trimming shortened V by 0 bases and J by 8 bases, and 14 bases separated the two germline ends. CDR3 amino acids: CASSLDRITSGYTF. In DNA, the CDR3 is TGTGCCAGCAGCTTGGACAGAATCACCAGCGGCTACACCTTC.

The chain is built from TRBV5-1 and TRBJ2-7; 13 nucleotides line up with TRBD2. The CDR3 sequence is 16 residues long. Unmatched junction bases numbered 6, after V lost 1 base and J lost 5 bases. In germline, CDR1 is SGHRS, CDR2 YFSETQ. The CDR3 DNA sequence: TGCGCCAGCAGCTTGACCGGGACTAGCGGGGCCCACGAGCAGTACTTC. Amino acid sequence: CASSLTGTSGAHEQYF.

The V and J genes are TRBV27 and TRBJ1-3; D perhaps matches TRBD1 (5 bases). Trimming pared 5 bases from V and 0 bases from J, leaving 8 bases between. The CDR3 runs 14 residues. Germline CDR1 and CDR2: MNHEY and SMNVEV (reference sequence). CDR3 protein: CASSPGTSGNTIYF. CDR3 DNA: TGTGCCAGCAGTCCTGGGACCTCTGGAAACACCATATATTTT.

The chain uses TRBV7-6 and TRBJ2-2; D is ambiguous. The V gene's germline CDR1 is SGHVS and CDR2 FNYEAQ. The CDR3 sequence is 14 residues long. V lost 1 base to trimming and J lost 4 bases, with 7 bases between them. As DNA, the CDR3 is TGTGCCAGCAGCTTAGACTATTCCACCGGGGAGCTGTTTTTT. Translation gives CASSLDYSTGELFF.

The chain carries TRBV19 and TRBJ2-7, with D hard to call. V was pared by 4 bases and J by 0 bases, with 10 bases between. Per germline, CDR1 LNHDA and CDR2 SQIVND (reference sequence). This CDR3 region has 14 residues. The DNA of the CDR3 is TGTGCCAGTAGTACGACTGGAAGCTCCTACGAGCAGTACTTC. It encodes CASSTTGSSYEQYF.

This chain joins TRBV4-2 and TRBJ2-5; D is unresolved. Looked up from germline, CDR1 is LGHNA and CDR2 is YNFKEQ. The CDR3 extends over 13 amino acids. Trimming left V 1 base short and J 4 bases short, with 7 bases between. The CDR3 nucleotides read TGTGCCAGCAGCCAAGGGGAAGGAGAGACCCAGTACTTC. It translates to CASSQGEGETQYF.

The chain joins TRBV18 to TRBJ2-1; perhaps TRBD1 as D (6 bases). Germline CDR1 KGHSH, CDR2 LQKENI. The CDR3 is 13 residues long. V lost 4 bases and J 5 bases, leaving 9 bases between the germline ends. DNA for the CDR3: TGTGCCAGCTCACTCCGGGACAACAATGAGCAGTTCTTC. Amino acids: CASSLRDNNEQFF.

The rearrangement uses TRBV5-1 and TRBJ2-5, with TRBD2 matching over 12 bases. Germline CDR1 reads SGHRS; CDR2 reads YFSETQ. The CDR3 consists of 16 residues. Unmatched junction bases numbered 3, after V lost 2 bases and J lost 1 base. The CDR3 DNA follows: TGCGCCAGCAGCTTTACTAGCGGGAGGCCCCAAGAGACCCAGTACTTC. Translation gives CASSFTSGRPQETQYF.

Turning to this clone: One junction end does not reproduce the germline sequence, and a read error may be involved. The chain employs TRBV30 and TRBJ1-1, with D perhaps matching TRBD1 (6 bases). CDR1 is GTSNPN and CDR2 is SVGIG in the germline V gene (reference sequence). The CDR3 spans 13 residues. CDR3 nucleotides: TGTGCCTGGAGCGGAGGGGGAGGGAGGGAAGCCAACTTT. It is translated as CAWSGGGGREANF.

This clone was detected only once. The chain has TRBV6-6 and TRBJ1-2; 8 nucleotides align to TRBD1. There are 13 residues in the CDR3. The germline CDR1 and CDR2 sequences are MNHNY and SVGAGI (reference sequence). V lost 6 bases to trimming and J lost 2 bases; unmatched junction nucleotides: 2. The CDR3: CASSGTGNYGYTF. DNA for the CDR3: TGTGCCAGCAGCGGGACAGGCAACTATGGCTACACCTTC.

The CDR3 DNA is TGTGCCAGCAGCGGGACAGGGGACTACGAGCAGTACTTC. Its protein product is CASSGTGDYEQYF. The genes are TRBV9 and TRBJ2-7; 9 nucleotides line up with TRBD1. Per germline, CDR1 SGDLS and CDR2 YYNGEE. V lost 3 bases and J lost 3; bases outside the gene matches: 1. The CDR3 consists of 13 residues.

Written as DNA, the CDR3 is TGTGCCAGCCTCGGGGGGCAGTTCTTC. Translating it yields CASLGGQFF. The V gene is TRBV21-1, the J gene TRBJ2-1; the D call TRBD2 from the table was never checked on the DNA. TRBV21-1 is annotated as a pseudogene. This CDR3 spans 9 amino acids.

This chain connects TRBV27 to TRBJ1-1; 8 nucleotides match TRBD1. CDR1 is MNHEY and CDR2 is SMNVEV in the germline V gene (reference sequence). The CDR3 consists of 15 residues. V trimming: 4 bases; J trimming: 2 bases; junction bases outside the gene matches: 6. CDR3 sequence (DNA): TGTGCCAGCAGTTCCCTCAGGGGGCTAAACACTGAAGCTTTCTTT. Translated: CASSSLRGLNTEAFF.

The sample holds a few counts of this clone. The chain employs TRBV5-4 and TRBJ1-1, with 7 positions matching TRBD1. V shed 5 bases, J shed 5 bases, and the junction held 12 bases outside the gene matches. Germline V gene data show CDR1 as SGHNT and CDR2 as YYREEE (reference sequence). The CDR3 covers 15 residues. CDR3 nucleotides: TGTGCCAGCAGTCCAGAGGGACAGTCGAAGACTGAAGCTTTCTTT. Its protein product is CASSPEGQSKTEAFF.

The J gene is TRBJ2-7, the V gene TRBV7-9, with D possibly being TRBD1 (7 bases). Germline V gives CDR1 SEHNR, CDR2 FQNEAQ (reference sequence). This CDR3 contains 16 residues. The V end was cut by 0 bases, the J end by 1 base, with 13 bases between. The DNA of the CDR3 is TGTGCCAGCAGCTTAGCCCAGGGGGGCTGGTCCTACGAGCAGTACTTC. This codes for CASSLAQGGWSYEQYF. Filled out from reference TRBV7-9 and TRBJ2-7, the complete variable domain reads DTGVSQNPRHKITKRGQNVTFRCDPISEHNRLYWYRQTLGQGPEFLTYFQNEAQLEKSRLLSDRFSAERPKGSFSTLEIQRTEQGDSAMYLCASSLAQGGWSYEQYFGPGTRLTVT.

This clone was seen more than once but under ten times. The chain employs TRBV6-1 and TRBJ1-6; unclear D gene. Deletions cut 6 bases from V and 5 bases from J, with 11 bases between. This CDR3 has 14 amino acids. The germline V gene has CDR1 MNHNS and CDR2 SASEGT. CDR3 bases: TGTGCCAGCAGGCCGGGGTCCGATAATTCACCCCTCCACTTT. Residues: CASRPGSDNSPLHF.

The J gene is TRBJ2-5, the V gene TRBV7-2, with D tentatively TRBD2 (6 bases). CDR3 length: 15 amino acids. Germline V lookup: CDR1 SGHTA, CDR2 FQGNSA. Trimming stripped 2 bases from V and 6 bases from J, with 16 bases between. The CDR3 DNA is TGTGCCAGCAGCTTACAGGGAAATCGGGGGAAGACCCAGTACTTC. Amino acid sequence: CASSLQGNRGKTQYF.